A single sample is the source of the 8 T cell receptor beta chains below, sequenced in a study of T cell repertoires in cytomegalovirus infection. In TCRdb, the reads were re-called with MiXCR into one record per CDR3 protein. Here the sample spans 200,000 to 300,000 distinct CDR3 sequences, about 12% being singletons. Sample: PBMCs. These receptors all come from a human donor in good health (CMV status not recorded). Some clones in this sample may be carry-over from other donors' samples.

This clonotype was detected a few times. The chain has TRBV11-2 and TRBJ2-5; D is unclear. CDR3 size: 15 residues. Trimming pared 5 bases from V and 1 base from J, leaving 14 bases between. CDR1 and CDR2 from the germline V gene are SGHAT and FQNNGV. The CDR3 bases are TGTGCCAGCAGCCAAGCCTACGGATTCCAAGAGACCCAGTACTTC. Translated: CASSQAYGFQETQYF.

This chain connects TRBV7-8 to TRBJ1-5; TRBD1 matches at 7 bases. This CDR3 comprises 14 residues. With V trimmed by 4 bases and J by 6 bases, 6 bases remained unmatched. Germline CDR1 SGHVS, CDR2 FQNEAQ. The CDR3 spells CASSSDREAQPQHF. The CDR3 region has the DNA TGTGCCAGCAGCTCCGACAGGGAAGCTCAGCCCCAGCATTTT. Based on the CDR3 plus reference TRBV7-8 and TRBJ1-5, the full variable domain is GAGVSQSPRYKVAKRGQDVALRCDPISGHVSLFWYQQALGQGPEFLTYFQNEAQLDKSGLPSDRFFAERPEGSVSTLKIQRTQQEDSAVYLCASSSDREAQPQHFGDGTRLSIL.

The chain uses TRBV28 and TRBJ2-7; possibly TRBD2 for D (6 bases). Trimming removed 6 bases from V and 6 bases from J, with 21 bases in between. The germline CDR1 and CDR2 sequences are MDHEN and SYDVKM. The CDR3 runs 15 residues. CDR3 amino acids: CASSYPPGQEGEQYF. The CDR3 DNA reads TGTGCCAGCAGCTACCCCCCGGGGCAGGAGGGCGAGCAGTACTTC.

This clonotype was seen ten or more times. The genes are TRBV7-2 and TRBJ1-5, with D maybe TRBD1 (6 bases). This CDR3 is built from 14 residues. Germline values: CDR1 SGHTA, CDR2 FQGNSA. The V end lost 1 base, the J end lost 5 bases, and 9 bases lay between the germline ends. The DNA for the CDR3 is TGTGCCAGCAGCTTAGGTGCAGGGGATCAGCCCCAGCATTTT. As protein: CASSLGAGDQPQHF. The entire variable domain, with the rest obtained from reference TRBV7-2 and TRBJ1-5, is as follows: GAGVSQSPSNKVTEKGKDVELRCDPISGHTALYWYRQSLGQGLEFLIYFQGNSAPDKSGLPSDRFSAERTGGSVSTLTIQRTQQEDSAVYLCASSLGAGDQPQHFGDGTRLSIL.

This clonotype appeared a few times. The chain recombines TRBV19 with TRBJ2-3; TRBD2 aligns across 10 bases. CDR3 length: 16 amino acids. V dropped 3 bases and J dropped 5; count of bases not matched to a gene: 8. Germline V gene lookup returns CDR1 LNHDA and CDR2 SQIVND (reference sequence). This CDR3 reads CASSIVTSGIQDTQYF. Written as DNA, the CDR3 is TGTGCCAGTAGTATCGTAACTAGCGGGATTCAAGATACGCAGTATTTT. The whole variable domain, remainder taken from reference TRBV19 and TRBJ2-3, is DGGITQSPKYLFRKEGQNVTLSCEQNLNHDAMYWYRQDPGQGLRLIYYSQIVNDFQKGDIAEGYSVSREKKESFPLTVTSAQKNPTAFYLCASSIVTSGIQDTQYFGPGTRLTVL.

This chain links TRBV20-1 with TRBJ1-2; D not resolved. Per the germline V gene, CDR1 is DFQATT and CDR2 is SNEGSKA (reference sequence). The CDR3 sequence is 13 residues long. V was pared by 0 bases and J by 4 bases, with 9 bases between. CDR3 region: CSARDSRIYGYTF. The CDR3 DNA reads as TGCAGTGCTAGAGATAGCAGAATCTATGGCTACACCTTC.

The sample holds many counts of this clonotype. The chain carries TRBV7-2 and TRBJ2-2; 11 nucleotides agree with TRBD2. The CDR3 extends over 18 amino acids. Germline CDR1 reads SGHTA; CDR2 reads FQGNSA. Trimming took 2 bases from V and 1 from J; bases not matched to a gene: 6. This chain's CDR3 is CASSLYPSGGRNTGELFF. CDR3 DNA: TGTGCCAGCAGCTTATATCCTAGCGGGGGGCGGAACACCGGGGAGCTGTTTTTT. Full variable domain (remainder filled in from reference TRBV7-2 and TRBJ2-2): GAGVSQSPSNKVTEKGKDVELRCDPISGHTALYWYRQSLGQGLEFLIYFQGNSAPDKSGLPSDRFSAERTGGSVSTLTIQRTQQEDSAVYLCASSLYPSGGRNTGELFFGEGSRLTVL.

J is TRBJ2-7 and V is TRBV20-1; maybe TRBD1 (6 bases). Germline V gene lookup returns CDR1 DFQATT and CDR2 SNEGSKA (reference sequence). This CDR3 is built from 12 residues. The ends were cut back, 5 bases at V and 3 bases at J, with 11 bases in the middle. The CDR3 here is CSAEQGIYEQYF. CDR3 bases: TGCAGTGCTGAACAGGGTATCTACGAGCAGTACTTC.